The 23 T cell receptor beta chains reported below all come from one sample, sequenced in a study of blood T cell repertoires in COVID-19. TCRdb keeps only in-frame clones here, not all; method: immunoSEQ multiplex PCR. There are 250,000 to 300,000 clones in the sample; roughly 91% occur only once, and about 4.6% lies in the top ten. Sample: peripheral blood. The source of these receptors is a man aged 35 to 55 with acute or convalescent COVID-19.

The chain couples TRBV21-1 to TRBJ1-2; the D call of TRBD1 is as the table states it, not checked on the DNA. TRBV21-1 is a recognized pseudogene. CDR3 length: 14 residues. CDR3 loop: CASSRGQVDYGYTF. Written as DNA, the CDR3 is TGTGCCAGCAGCAGGGGACAGGTAGACTATGGCTACACCTTC.

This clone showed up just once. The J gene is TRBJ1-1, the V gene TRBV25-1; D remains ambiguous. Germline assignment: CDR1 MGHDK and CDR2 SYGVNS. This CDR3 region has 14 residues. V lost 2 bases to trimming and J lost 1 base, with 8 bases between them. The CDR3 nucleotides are TGTGCCAGCAGTGAACTGGGAGGGAACACTGAAGCTTTCTTT. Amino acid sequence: CASSELGGNTEAFF.

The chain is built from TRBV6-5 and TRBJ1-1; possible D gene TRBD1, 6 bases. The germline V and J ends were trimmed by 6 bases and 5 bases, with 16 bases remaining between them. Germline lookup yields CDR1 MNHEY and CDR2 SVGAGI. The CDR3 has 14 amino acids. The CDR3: CASSPQLTGTEAFF. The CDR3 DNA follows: TGTGCCAGCAGCCCGCAACTGACAGGAACTGAAGCTTTCTTT.

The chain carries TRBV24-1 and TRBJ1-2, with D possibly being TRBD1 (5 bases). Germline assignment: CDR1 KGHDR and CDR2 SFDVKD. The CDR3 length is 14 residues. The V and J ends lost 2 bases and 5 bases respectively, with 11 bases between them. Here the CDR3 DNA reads TGTGCCACCAGTGATTCGACAGCGCCTTATGGCTACACCTTC. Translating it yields CATSDSTAPYGYTF.

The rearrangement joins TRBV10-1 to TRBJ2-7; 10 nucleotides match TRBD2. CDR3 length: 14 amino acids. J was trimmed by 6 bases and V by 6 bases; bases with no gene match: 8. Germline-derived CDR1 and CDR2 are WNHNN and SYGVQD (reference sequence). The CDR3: CASSQRLAGGEQYF. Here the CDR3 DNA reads TGCGCCAGCAGCCAGAGACTAGCGGGTGGCGAGCAGTACTTC.

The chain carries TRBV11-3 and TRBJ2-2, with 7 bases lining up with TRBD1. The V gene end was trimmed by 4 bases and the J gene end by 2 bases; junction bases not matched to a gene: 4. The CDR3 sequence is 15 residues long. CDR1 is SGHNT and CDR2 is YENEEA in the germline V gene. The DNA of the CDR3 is TGTGCCAGCAGCTCCTGGACAGGCAACACCGGGGAGCTGTTTTTT. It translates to CASSSWTGNTGELFF.

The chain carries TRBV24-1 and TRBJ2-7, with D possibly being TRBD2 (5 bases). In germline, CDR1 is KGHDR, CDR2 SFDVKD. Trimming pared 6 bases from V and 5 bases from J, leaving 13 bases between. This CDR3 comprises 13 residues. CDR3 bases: TGTGCCACCAGTCCCGGGATTTTTAACGAGCAGTACTTC. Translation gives CATSPGIFNEQYF.

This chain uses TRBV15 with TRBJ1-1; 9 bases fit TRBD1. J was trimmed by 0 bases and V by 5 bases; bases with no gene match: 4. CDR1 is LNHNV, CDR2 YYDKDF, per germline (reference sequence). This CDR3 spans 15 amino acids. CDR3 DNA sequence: TGTGCCACCAGCGTGGACAGGGGACTGAACACTGAAGCTTTCTTT. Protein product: CATSVDRGLNTEAFF. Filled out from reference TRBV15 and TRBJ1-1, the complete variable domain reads DAMVIQNPRYQVTQFGKPVTLSCSQTLNHNVMYWYQQKSSQAPKLLFHYYDKDFNNEADTPDNFQSRRPNTSFCFLDIRSPGLGDTAMYLCATSVDRGLNTEAFFGQGTRLTVV.

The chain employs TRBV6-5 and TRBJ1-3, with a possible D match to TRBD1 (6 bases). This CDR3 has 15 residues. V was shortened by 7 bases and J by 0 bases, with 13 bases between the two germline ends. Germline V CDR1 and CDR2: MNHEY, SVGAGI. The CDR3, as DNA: TGTGCCAGCAACGGACAGCTTCTCTCTGGAAACACCATATATTTT. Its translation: CASNGQLLSGNTIYF.

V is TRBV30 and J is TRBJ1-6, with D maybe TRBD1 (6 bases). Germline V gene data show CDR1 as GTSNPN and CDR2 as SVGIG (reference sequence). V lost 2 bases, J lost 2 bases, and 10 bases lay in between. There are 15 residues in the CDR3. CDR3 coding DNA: TGTGCCTGGAGTTACAGGGCGCCCTATAATTCACCCCTCCACTTT. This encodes CAWSYRAPYNSPLHF.

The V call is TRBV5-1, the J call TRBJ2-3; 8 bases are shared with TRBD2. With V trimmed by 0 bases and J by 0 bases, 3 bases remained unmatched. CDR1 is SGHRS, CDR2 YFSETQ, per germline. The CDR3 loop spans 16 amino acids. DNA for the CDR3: TGCGCCAGCAGCTTGGGGGCTAGCGGGAGCACAGATACGCAGTATTTT. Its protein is CASSLGASGSTDTQYF.

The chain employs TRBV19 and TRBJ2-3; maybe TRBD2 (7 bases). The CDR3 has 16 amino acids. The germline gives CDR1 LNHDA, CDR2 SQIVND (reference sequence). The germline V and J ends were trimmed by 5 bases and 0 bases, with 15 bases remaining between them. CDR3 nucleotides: TGTGCCAGTAGTTCGAGGGGGGGGGCGAGCACAGATACGCAGTATTTT. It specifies CASSSRGGASTDTQYF. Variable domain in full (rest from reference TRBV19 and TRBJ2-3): DGGITQSPKYLFRKEGQNVTLSCEQNLNHDAMYWYRQDPGQGLRLIYYSQIVNDFQKGDIAEGYSVSREKKESFPLTVTSAQKNPTAFYLCASSSRGGASTDTQYFGPGTRLTVL.

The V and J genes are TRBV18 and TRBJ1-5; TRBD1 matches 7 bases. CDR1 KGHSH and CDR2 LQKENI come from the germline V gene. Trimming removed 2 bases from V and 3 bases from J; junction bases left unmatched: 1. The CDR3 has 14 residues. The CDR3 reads CASSPTGVNQPQHF. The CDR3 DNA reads TGTGCCAGCTCACCAACAGGGGTCAATCAGCCCCAGCATTTT.

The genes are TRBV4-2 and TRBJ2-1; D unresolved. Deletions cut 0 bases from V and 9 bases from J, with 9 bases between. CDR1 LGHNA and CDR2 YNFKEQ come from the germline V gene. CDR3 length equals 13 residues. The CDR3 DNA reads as TGTGCCAGCAGCCAAGATTGGCTTCGTGAGCAGTTCTTC. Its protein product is CASSQDWLREQFF.

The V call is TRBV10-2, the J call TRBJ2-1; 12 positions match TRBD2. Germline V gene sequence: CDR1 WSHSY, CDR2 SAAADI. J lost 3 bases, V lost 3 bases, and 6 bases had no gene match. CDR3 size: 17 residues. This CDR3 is CASSDPTSGGLYNEQFF. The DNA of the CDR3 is TGCGCCAGCAGTGACCCGACTAGCGGGGGCCTCTACAATGAGCAGTTCTTC.

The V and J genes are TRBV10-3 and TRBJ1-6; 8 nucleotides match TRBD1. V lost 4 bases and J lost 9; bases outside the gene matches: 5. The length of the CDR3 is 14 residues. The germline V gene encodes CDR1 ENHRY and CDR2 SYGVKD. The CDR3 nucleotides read TGTGCCATCAGTGTTGGACAGGGAGGTTCACCCCTCCACTTT. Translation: CAISVGQGGSPLHF.

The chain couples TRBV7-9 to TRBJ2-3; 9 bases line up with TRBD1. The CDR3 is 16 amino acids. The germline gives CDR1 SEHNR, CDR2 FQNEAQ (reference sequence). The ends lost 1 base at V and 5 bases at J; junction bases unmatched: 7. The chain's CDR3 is CASSLDRGLGGDTQYF. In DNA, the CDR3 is TGTGCCAGCAGCTTAGACAGGGGGCTAGGGGGAGATACGCAGTATTTT.

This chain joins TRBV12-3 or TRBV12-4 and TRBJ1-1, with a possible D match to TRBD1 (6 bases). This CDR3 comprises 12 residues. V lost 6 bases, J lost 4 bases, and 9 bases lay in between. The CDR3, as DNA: TGTGCCAGCAGAAGGGGGTCCACTGAAGCTTTCTTT. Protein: CASRRGSTEAFF.

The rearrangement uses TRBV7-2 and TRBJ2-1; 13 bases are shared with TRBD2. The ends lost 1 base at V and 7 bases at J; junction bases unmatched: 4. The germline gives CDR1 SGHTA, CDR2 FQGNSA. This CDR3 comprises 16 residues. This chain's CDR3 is CASSLVGTSGENEQFF. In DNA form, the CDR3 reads TGTGCCAGCAGCTTAGTAGGGACTAGCGGGGAAAATGAGCAGTTCTTC.

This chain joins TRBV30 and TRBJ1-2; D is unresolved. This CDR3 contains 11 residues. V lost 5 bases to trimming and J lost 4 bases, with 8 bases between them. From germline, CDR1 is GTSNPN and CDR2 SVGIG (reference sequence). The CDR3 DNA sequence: TGTGCCTGGTATAGAGCCTATGGCTACACCTTC. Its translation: CAWYRAYGYTF.

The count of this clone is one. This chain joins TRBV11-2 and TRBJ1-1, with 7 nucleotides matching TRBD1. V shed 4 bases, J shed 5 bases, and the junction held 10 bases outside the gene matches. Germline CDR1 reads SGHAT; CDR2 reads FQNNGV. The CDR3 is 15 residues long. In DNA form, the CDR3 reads TGTGCCAGCAGCTCGTCCACAGGGGATGCGACTGAAGCTTTCTTT. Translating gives CASSSSTGDATEAFF.

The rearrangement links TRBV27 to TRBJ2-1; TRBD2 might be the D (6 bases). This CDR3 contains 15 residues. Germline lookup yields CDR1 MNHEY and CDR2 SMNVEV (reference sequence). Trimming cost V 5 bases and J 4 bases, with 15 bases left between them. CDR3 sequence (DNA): TGTGCCAGCAGTCCGGGACTTAGAATGTACAATGAGCAGTTCTTC. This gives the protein CASSPGLRMYNEQFF.

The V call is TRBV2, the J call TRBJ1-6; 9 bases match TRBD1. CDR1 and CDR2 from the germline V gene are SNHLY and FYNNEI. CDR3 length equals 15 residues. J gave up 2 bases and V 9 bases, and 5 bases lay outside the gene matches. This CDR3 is CASRDRAPYNSPLHF. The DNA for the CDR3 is TGTGCCAGTAGGGACAGGGCGCCCTATAATTCACCCCTCCACTTT.